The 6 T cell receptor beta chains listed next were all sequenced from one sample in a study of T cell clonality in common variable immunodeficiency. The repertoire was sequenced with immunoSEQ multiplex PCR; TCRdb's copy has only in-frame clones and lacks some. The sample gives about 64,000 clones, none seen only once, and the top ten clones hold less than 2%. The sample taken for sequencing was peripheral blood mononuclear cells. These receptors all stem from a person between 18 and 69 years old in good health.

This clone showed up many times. The part of the CDR3 DNA that was read is TGTGCCAGCAGGCCTTTAGCGGCGAGCACAGATACG. Protein product: CASRPLAASTDT. The whole CDR3 sequence reads CASRPLAASTDTQYF. The chain links TRBV6-2 or TRBV6-3 to TRBJ2-3, with D tentatively TRBD2 (6 bases). With the read ending 3 residues before the CDR3 end, the germline J gene is used to fill in that end. Germline V lookup: CDR1 MNHEY, CDR2 SVGEGT. The CDR3 has 15 residues. V was shortened by 6 bases and J by 0 bases, with 13 bases between the two germline ends.

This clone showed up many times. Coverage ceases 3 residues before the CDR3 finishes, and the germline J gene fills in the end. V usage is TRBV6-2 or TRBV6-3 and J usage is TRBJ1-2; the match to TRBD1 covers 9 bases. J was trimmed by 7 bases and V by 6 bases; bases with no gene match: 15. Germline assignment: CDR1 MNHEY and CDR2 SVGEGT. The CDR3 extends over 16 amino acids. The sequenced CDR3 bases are TGTGCCAGCAGCCACAGTACCGGGACAGGGAAAGGTGGC. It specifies CASSHSTGTGKGG. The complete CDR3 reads CASSHSTGTGKGGYTF.

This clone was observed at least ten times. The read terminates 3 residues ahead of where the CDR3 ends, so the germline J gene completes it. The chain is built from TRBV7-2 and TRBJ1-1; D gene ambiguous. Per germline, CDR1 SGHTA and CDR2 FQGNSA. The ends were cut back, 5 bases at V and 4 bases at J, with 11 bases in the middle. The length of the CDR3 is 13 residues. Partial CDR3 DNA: TGTGCCAGCAGCCGCGGGTGGGCCACTGAA. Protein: CASSRGWATE. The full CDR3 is CASSRGWATEAFF.

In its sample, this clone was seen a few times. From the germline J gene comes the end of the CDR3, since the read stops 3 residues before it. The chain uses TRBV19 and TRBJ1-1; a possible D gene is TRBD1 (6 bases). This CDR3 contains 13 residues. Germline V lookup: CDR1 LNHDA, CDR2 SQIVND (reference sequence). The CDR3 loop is CASSIPGAGIAFF. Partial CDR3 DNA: TGTGCCAGTAGTATTCCAGGGGCTGGCATT.

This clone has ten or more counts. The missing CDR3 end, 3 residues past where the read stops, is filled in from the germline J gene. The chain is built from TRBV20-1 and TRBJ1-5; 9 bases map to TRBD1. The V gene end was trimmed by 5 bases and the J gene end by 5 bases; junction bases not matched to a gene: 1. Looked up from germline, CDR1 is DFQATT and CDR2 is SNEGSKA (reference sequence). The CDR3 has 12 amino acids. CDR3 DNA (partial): TGCAGTGCTGGGGACAGGGATCAGCCC. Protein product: CSAGDRDQP. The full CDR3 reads CSAGDRDQPQHF.

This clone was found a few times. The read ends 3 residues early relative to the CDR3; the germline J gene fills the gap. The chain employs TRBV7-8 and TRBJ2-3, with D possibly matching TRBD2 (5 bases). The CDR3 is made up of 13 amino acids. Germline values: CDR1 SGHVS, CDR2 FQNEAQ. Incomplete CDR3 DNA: TGTGCCAGCAGTACCCGACGGGGAGAGACG. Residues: CASSTRRGET. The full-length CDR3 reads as CASSTRRGETQYF.